This T cell receptor (beta chain) was sequenced during a study of cytomegalovirus exposure and HLA in healthy donors. Across the study: Researchers found that more than 70% of 398 genotyped donors fell within the Caucasian-associated ancestry cluster. Study results and caveats: Later work associated approximately 17,000 TCR beta sequences with HLA alleles at 0.05 false discovery rate.

Germline V lookup: CDR1 MGHRA, CDR2 YSYEKL. Trimming removed 3 bases from V and 2 bases from J, with 14 bases in between. The CDR3 contains 15 residues. Details on this clone: Its antigen is unknown.

The PCR was carried out with 60 Vbeta primers and 13 Jbeta primers. Profiled with immunoSEQ multiplex PCR; TCRdb holds only in-frame clones, not every one. Its listing shows around 70,000 clones. This TCR came from a female donor in good health and CMV-seropositive. Sequencing was performed on PBMCs. The chain joins TRBV4-1 to TRBJ2-7; D perhaps matches TRBD1 (6 bases). The CDR3 sequence: CASSQDPGQAYEQYF. CDR3 nucleotide sequence: TGCGCCAGCAGCCAGGACCCGGGACAAGCCTACGAGCAGTACTTC.